This T cell receptor (beta chain) was observed in a study of response to subunit inactivated influenza vaccine. Notes on the study in general: There was a suggestion from the authors that each seasonal influenza vaccination recruits few new T cells.

One entry per CDR3 protein, called by TCRdb with MiXCR from the RT-PCR reads. The repertoire holds more than 200,000 distinct CDR3 sequences, with more than 10% as singletons. Germline CDR1 GTSNPN, CDR2 SVGIG (reference sequence). The ends were cut back, 5 bases at V and 2 bases at J, with 13 bases in the middle. The CDR3 extends over 13 amino acids. There are many counts of this clonotype. The target antigen is unknown. The receptor was isolated from a man aged 45-65 years who received an inactivated influenza vaccine. The chain has TRBV30 and TRBJ2-7; D possibly matches TRBD1 or TRBD2 (5 bases each). Sequenced material: non-naive T cells sorted from PBMCs, taken approximately 15 days before vaccination. The CDR3 sequence: CAWGGRTTYEQYF. CDR3 DNA: TGTGCCTGGGGAGGTAGGACAACCTACGAGCAGTACTTC.